This T cell receptor beta chain derives from a study of control samples from healthy donors and cancer patients. The germline V gene encodes CDR1 MRHNA and CDR2 SNTAGT. This CDR3 is 17 amino acids long. The ends were cut back, 3 bases at V and 4 bases at J, with 21 bases in the middle. Here immunoSEQ multiplex PCR was the method, and the copy in TCRdb shows in-frame clones only, minus some. The table counts 150,000 to 200,000 clones; roughly 2% lies in the top ten. Source material: blood. The TCR originated in a woman between 25 and 40 years old in good health. V is TRBV6-4 and J is TRBJ1-1, with a tentative D call TRBD1 (5 bases). The CDR3 loop is CASSEGRLMGGTTEAFF. In nucleotides, the CDR3 is TGTGCCAGCAGTGAAGGGCGGCTCATGGGGGGGACCACTGAAGCTTTCTTT.